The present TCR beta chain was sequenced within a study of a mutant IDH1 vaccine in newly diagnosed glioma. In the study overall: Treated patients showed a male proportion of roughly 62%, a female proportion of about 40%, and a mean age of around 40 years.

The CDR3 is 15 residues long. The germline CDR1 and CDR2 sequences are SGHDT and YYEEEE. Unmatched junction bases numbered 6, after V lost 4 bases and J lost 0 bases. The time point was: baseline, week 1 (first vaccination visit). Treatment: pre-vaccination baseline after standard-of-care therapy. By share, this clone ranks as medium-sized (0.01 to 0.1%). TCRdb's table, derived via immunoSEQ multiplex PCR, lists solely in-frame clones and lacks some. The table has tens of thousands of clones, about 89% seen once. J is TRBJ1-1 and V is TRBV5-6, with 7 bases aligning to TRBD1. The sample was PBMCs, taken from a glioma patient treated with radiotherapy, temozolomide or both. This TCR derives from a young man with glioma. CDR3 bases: TGTGCCAGCAGCCCGCACAGGGGAATGAACACTGAAGCTTTCTTT. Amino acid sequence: CASSPHRGMNTEAFF.